These 30 T cell receptor beta chains were all obtained from the same sample, sequenced in a study of control samples from healthy donors and cancer patients. Assay used: immunoSEQ multiplex PCR; TCRdb lists only in-frame clones, some missing. The sample lists about 140,000 clones, 88% seen once, with around 10% in the top ten. The source material was blood. Receptors were obtained from a woman in her 30s in good health.

This chain joins TRBV10-3 and TRBJ2-2, with D unclear. V was clipped by 3 bases and J by 4 bases, with 12 bases between them. The CDR3 is 15 amino acids. CDR1 ENHRY and CDR2 SYGVKD come from the germline V gene. CDR3 loop: CAISEARQITGELFF. In nucleotides, the CDR3 is TGTGCCATCAGTGAAGCGAGGCAGATCACCGGGGAGCTGTTTTTT.

This rearrangement joins TRBV6-5 to TRBJ1-5; D is uncertain. Trimming stripped 11 bases from V and 10 bases from J, with 12 bases between. The CDR3 spans 10 residues. Germline CDR1 and CDR2: MNHEY and SVGAGI. CDR3 nucleotides: TGTGCCGCCATCTCCATCCCCCAGCATTTT. It codes for CAAISIPQHF.

V usage is TRBV2 and J usage is TRBJ2-7; 9 bases line up with TRBD1. Trimming removed 5 bases from V and 3 bases from J; junction bases left unmatched: 5. This CDR3 spans 14 amino acids. Germline V gene sequence: CDR1 SNHLY, CDR2 FYNNEI. The CDR3 bases are TGTGCCAGCAGTCCTGACAGGGGGATCTACGAGCAGTACTTC. Translated: CASSPDRGIYEQYF.

The V and J genes are TRBV2 and TRBJ2-7; TRBD1 is a possible D gene (5 bases). The V end was cut by 4 bases, the J end by 0 bases, with 13 bases between. This CDR3 is 15 amino acids long. Germline V gene data show CDR1 as SNHLY and CDR2 as FYNNEI. The DNA for the CDR3 is TGTGCCAGCAGTGTGGGGCAGTCTAGCTCCTACGAGCAGTACTTC. Protein product: CASSVGQSSSYEQYF.

J is TRBJ1-2 and V is TRBV18; possibly TRBD1 for D (6 bases). The CDR3 totals 15 residues. Trimming pared 2 bases from V and 4 bases from J, leaving 14 bases between. Looked up from germline, CDR1 is KGHSH and CDR2 is LQKENI. Here the CDR3 DNA reads TGTGCCAGCTCACCAGCGGGGGCGGCTGTCTATGGCTACACCTTC. This gives the protein CASSPAGAAVYGYTF.

The rearrangement joins TRBV7-3 to TRBJ2-1, with D maybe TRBD2 (6 bases). The CDR3 extends over 14 amino acids. Germline lookup yields CDR1 SGHTA and CDR2 FQGTGA. Trimming stripped 2 bases from V and 5 bases from J, with 10 bases between. The CDR3 DNA is TGTGCCAGCAGCTTAGGGCGGGATAACAATGAGCAGTTCTTC. Its translation is CASSLGRDNNEQFF. Looking up the rest from reference TRBV7-3 and TRBJ2-1 gives the full variable domain: GAGVSQTPSNKVTEKGKYVELRCDPISGHTALYWYRQSLGQGPEFLIYFQGTGAADDSGLPNDRFFAVRPEGSVSTLKIQRTERGDSAVYLCASSLGRDNNEQFFGPGTRLTVL.

V is TRBV19 and J is TRBJ2-1; 9 nucleotides align to TRBD1. This CDR3 comprises 14 residues. The V gene's germline CDR1 is LNHDA and CDR2 SQIVND (reference sequence). The ends lost 6 bases at V and 9 bases at J; junction bases unmatched: 9. The CDR3: CASSAYTGGTEQFF. The CDR3, as DNA: TGTGCCAGTAGCGCCTACACAGGGGGCACTGAGCAGTTCTTC.

CDR3 region: CASSLIGVNEQYF. DNA of the CDR3: TGTGCCAGCAGCCTAATCGGGGTGAACGAGCAGTACTTC. The genes are TRBV11-2 and TRBJ2-7; the D gene is possibly TRBD2 (5 bases). Trimming took 5 bases from V and 5 from J, leaving 13 bases between them. This CDR3 is 13 amino acids long. From germline, CDR1 is SGHAT and CDR2 FQNNGV. Full variable domain (outside the CDR3, taken from reference TRBV11-2 and TRBJ2-7): EAGVAQSPRYKIIEKRQSVAFWCNPISGHATLYWYQQILGQGPKLLIQFQNNGVVDDSQLPKDRFSAERLKGVDSTLKIQPAKLEDSAVYLCASSLIGVNEQYFGPGTRLTVT.

The chain has TRBV12-3 or TRBV12-4 and TRBJ1-2; D perhaps matches TRBD1 (5 bases). The V end was cut by 6 bases, the J end by 7 bases, with 15 bases between. The CDR3 runs to 13 residues. The CDR3 DNA reads TGTGCCAGCAGCCTCGGGACGAGTAGTGGCTACACCTTC. It specifies CASSLGTSSGYTF.

The chain recombines TRBV11-3 with TRBJ2-7; D gene unclear. Deletions cut 3 bases from V and 4 bases from J, with 10 bases between. This CDR3 is built from 13 residues. Germline-derived CDR1 and CDR2 are SGHNT and YENEEA. This CDR3 is CASSFISGYEQYF. CDR3 nucleotides: TGTGCCAGCAGCTTTATAAGTGGGTACGAGCAGTACTTC.

The chain is built from TRBV6-5 and TRBJ1-3; unclear D gene. CDR1 is MNHEY, CDR2 SVGAGI, per germline. V shed 6 bases and J shed 2 bases, with 5 bases lying between them. The CDR3 is 12 residues long. CDR3 in amino acids: CASSGAGNTIYF. As DNA, the CDR3 is TGTGCCAGCAGCGGGGCTGGAAACACCATATATTTT.

The chain recombines TRBV6-1 with TRBJ1-1; 7 positions agree with TRBD1. CDR3 length: 15 residues. Germline V gene sequence: CDR1 MNHNS, CDR2 SASEGT. With 2 bases clipped from V and 0 bases from J, the junction kept 3 bases outside the gene matches. The CDR3 reads CASSEYQGVNTEAFF. For the CDR3, the DNA is TGTGCCAGCAGTGAATACCAGGGGGTGAACACTGAAGCTTTCTTT.

This clone came up once. The chain combines TRBV11-2 with TRBJ2-3; no clear D. The CDR3 is 14 amino acids. Per the germline V gene, CDR1 is SGHAT and CDR2 is FQNNGV. The V and J ends lost 5 bases and 1 base respectively, with 10 bases between them. The CDR3 spells CASSRLLRTDTQYF. The CDR3 DNA reads as TGTGCCAGCAGCCGACTCCTCCGCACAGATACGCAGTATTTT.

This sequence joins TRBV2 and TRBJ1-3; D is undetermined. Trimming took off 2 bases at V and 0 bases at J, with 8 bases between the two ends. The germline gives CDR1 SNHLY, CDR2 FYNNEI. The CDR3 sequence is 15 residues long. CDR3 residues: CASSESLSSGNTIYF. The CDR3 region has the DNA TGTGCCAGCAGTGAATCCCTCAGCTCTGGAAACACCATATATTTT.

The chain recombines TRBV10-1 with TRBJ2-2, with 9 bases that match TRBD2. Germline CDR1 reads WNHNN; CDR2 reads SYGVQD (reference sequence). The trim removed 5 bases at V and 1 base at J, leaving 5 bases unmatched. There are 16 residues in the CDR3. CDR3 sequence: CASSSGLARNTGELFF. As DNA, the CDR3 is TGCGCCAGCAGTTCAGGACTAGCGAGGAACACCGGGGAGCTGTTTTTT.

The chain joins TRBV5-4 to TRBJ1-6, with 7 bases fitting TRBD1. Germline V gene data show CDR1 as SGHNT and CDR2 as YYREEE (reference sequence). V dropped 0 bases and J dropped 7; count of bases not matched to a gene: 7. This CDR3 has 16 residues. CDR3 in amino acids: CASSLAAGGGNSPLHF. CDR3 sequence (DNA): TGTGCCAGCAGCTTGGCCGCAGGGGGAGGGAATTCACCCCTCCACTTT.

This chain uses TRBV2 with TRBJ1-2; TRBD1 matches 10 bases. The CDR3 consists of 14 residues. V trimming: 6 bases; J trimming: 6 bases; junction bases outside the gene matches: 7. The V gene's germline CDR1 is SNHLY and CDR2 FYNNEI. DNA of the CDR3: TGTGCCAGCAGCGTGACAGGGGGCGCGGATGGCTACACCTTC. Translating it yields CASSVTGGADGYTF.

V and J are TRBV2 and TRBJ1-5; no clear D gene. Germline CDR1 and CDR2: SNHLY and FYNNEI. The V end was cut by 7 bases, the J end by 0 bases, with 10 bases between. This CDR3 region has 14 residues. CDR3 residues: CASKFGDSNQPQHF. DNA of the CDR3: TGTGCCAGCAAGTTTGGTGATAGCAATCAGCCCCAGCATTTT. Full variable domain (rest looked up from reference TRBV2 and TRBJ1-5): EPEVTQTPSHQVTQMGQEVILRCVPISNHLYFYWYRQILGQKVEFLVSFYNNEISEKSEIFDDQFSVERPDGSNFTLKIRSTKLEDSAMYFCASKFGDSNQPQHFGDGTRLSIL.

This clone was seen once. The chain employs TRBV5-6 and TRBJ1-5, with TRBD1 as a possible D gene (6 bases). The V gene lost 3 bases and the J gene lost 5 bases, with 18 bases spanning the gap. CDR1 and CDR2 from the germline V gene are SGHDT and YYEEEE. The CDR3 runs to 16 residues. This CDR3 is CASSSKDRAGDQPQHF. The CDR3 bases are TGTGCCAGCAGCTCTAAGGACAGAGCCGGCGATCAGCCCCAGCATTTT.

This clone showed up just a few times. The rearrangement joins TRBV2 to TRBJ2-2; no clear D. CDR1 and CDR2 (germline): SNHLY, FYNNEI. The CDR3 has 11 amino acids. The V gene lost 6 bases and the J gene lost 7 bases, with 6 bases spanning the gap. Written as DNA, the CDR3 is TGTGCCAGCAGGGACGGCGGGGAGCTGTTTTTT. Its protein product is CASRDGGELFF.

The chain couples TRBV11-2 to TRBJ1-4, with unresolved D. Germline-derived CDR1 and CDR2 are SGHAT and FQNNGV. The CDR3 consists of 16 residues. V dropped 2 bases and J dropped 5 bases, with 15 bases sitting between them. CDR3 nucleotides: TGTGCCAGCAGCTTATATCCGGGATTGGGAAATGAAAAACTGTTTTTT. It yields the protein CASSLYPGLGNEKLFF.

The chain uses TRBV9 and TRBJ1-5, with D possibly being TRBD1 (5 bases). The CDR3 sequence is 15 residues long. Trimming left V 4 bases short and J 2 bases short, with 13 bases between. CDR1 SGDLS and CDR2 YYNGEE come from the germline V gene. CDR3 sequence (DNA): TGTGCCAGCAGCTTCCCAGGGTTTGGCAATCAGCCCCAGCATTTT. Translating gives CASSFPGFGNQPQHF. Drawing the rest from reference TRBV9 and TRBJ1-5, the complete variable domain is DSGVTQTPKHLITATGQRVTLRCSPRSGDLSVYWYQQSLDQGLQFLIQYYNGEERAKGNILERFSAQQFPDLHSELNLSSLELGDSALYFCASSFPGFGNQPQHFGDGTRLSIL.

The V and J genes are TRBV4-2 and TRBJ2-1, with TRBD2 identical over 13 bases. CDR1 and CDR2 from the germline V gene are LGHNA and YNFKEQ. J gave up 9 bases and V 0 bases, and 11 bases lay outside the gene matches. This CDR3 has 18 residues. The CDR3 spells CASSQEVHSLAGGTEQFF. CDR3 DNA sequence: TGTGCCAGCAGCCAAGAGGTTCATTCACTAGCGGGAGGGACTGAGCAGTTCTTC.

This clone has only one observation. This chain joins TRBV7-2 and TRBJ2-1; 9 bases line up with TRBD2. Germline trimming cut 4 bases from V and 8 bases from J; bases unmatched to any gene: 9. This CDR3 has 15 amino acids. Germline V gene data show CDR1 as SGHTA and CDR2 as FQGNSA. The CDR3 region has the DNA TGTGCCAGCAGCTCAACCGGGACTAGCTTGGATGAGCAGTTCTTC. Translated: CASSSTGTSLDEQFF.

This chain uses TRBV11-2 with TRBJ1-6; D is unresolved. Looked up from germline, CDR1 is SGHAT and CDR2 is FQNNGV. The CDR3 extends over 14 amino acids. Trimming removed 4 bases at V and 0 bases at J, with 4 bases between. This CDR3 is CASSWPSYNSPLHF. The CDR3 DNA sequence: TGTGCCAGCAGCTGGCCCTCCTATAATTCACCCCTCCACTTT.

V usage is TRBV7-3 and J usage is TRBJ2-1; D perhaps matches TRBD1 (5 bases). Germline assignment: CDR1 SGHTA and CDR2 FQGTGA. The CDR3 sequence is 15 residues long. V dropped 5 bases and J dropped 10 bases, with 21 bases sitting between them. The chain's CDR3 is CASSPGRLGPNEQFF. The CDR3 coding sequence is TGTGCCAGCAGCCCCGGTCGTTTGGGGCCCAACGAGCAGTTCTTC. Full variable domain (outside the CDR3, taken from reference TRBV7-3 and TRBJ2-1): GAGVSQTPSNKVTEKGKYVELRCDPISGHTALYWYRQSLGQGPEFLIYFQGTGAADDSGLPNDRFFAVRPEGSVSTLKIQRTERGDSAVYLCASSPGRLGPNEQFFGPGTRLTVL.

The chain is built from TRBV9 and TRBJ2-3; 8 bases match TRBD2. V was clipped by 0 bases and J by 1 base; unmatched bases: 10. The V gene's germline CDR1 is SGDLS and CDR2 YYNGEE. The CDR3 extends over 18 amino acids. The CDR3 reads CASSVGSGSPRGTDTQYF. The CDR3 DNA sequence: TGTGCCAGCAGCGTAGGAAGCGGGAGCCCCCGGGGCACAGATACGCAGTATTTT.

The chain carries TRBV2 and TRBJ1-2; 9 nucleotides align to TRBD1. Trimming at V came to 4 bases and at J to 6 bases, leaving 3 bases not matched to a gene. CDR1 SNHLY and CDR2 FYNNEI come from the germline V gene. CDR3 length: 13 residues. The DNA of the CDR3 is TGTGCCAGCAGTGCTGGGACAGGGAATGGCTACACCTTC. This encodes CASSAGTGNGYTF.

This clone was counted once. The chain carries TRBV13 and TRBJ2-7; 7 bases line up with TRBD1. V trimming: 5 bases; J trimming: 1 base; junction bases outside the gene matches: 5. The CDR3 extends over 14 amino acids. CDR1 PRHDT and CDR2 FYEKMQ come from the germline V gene (reference sequence). The CDR3 region has the DNA TGTGCCAGCAGCCCATGGGACAGATCCTACGAGCAGTACTTC. Its translation is CASSPWDRSYEQYF.

The rearrangement uses TRBV18 and TRBJ1-6; 7 bases are shared with TRBD1. The J segment lost 4 bases and the V segment lost 3 bases, leaving 6 bases of the junction unmatched. The CDR3 runs 16 residues. Per germline, CDR1 KGHSH and CDR2 LQKENI. The CDR3 sequence: CASSPGTERYNSPLHF. CDR3 nucleotide sequence: TGTGCCAGCTCACCCGGGACAGAAAGATATAATTCACCCCTCCACTTT.